This entry concerns a single T cell receptor beta chain. The CDR3 spans 14 residues. Trimming removed 0 bases at V and 8 bases at J, with 12 bases between. The germline V gene has CDR1 SGDLS and CDR2 YYNGEE. Method: immunoSEQ multiplex PCR; TCRdb's copy keeps in-frame clones and lacks some. The table lists 75,000 to 100,000 clones, roughly 94% of them singletons. The sample is drawn from a study of technical replicates of blood from several donors. The rearrangement links TRBV9 to TRBJ2-1; a weak D match, TRBD1 (5 bases). Sequencing was carried out using T cells isolated from PBMCs. The receptor was isolated from a human donor in good health. The CDR3 here is CASSVEGVWHEQFF. Here the CDR3 DNA reads TGTGCCAGCAGCGTAGAAGGGGTATGGCATGAGCAGTTCTTC.